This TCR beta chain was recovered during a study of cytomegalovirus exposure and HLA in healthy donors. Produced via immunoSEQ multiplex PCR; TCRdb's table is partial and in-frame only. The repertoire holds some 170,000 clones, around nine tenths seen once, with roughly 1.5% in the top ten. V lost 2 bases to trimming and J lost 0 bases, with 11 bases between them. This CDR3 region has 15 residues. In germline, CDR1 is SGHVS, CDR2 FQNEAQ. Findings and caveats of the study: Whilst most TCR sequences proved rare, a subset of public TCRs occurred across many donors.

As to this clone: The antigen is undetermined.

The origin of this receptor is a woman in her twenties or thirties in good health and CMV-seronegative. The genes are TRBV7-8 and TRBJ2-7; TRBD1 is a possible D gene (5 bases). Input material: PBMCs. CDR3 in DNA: TGTGCCAGCAGCTTAATGGGGCTTAGCTCCTACGAGCAGTACTTC. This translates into CASSLMGLSSYEQYF.